This T cell receptor (beta chain) is drawn from a study of T-cell reconstitution after alpha-beta-depleted transplantation in children (dated by TCRdb to about 2016). Broadly, across the study: Using TCR repertoire profiling, the study quantitatively followed how T-cell immune reconstitution unfolded in children after TCRalphabeta/CD19-depleted allogeneic hematopoietic cell transplantation.

Overall study outcomes, separate from this receptor: About two months after transplant, the apparently early recovery of alphabetaT-cell counts reportedly depended on just several hundred clones that had expanded rapidly and came from non-depleted graft cells. The frequencies of hyperexpanded clones fell over the following months, and after one year, T-cell counts and TCRbeta diversity were mostly attributed to newly produced T cells. In some patients, the high TCRbeta diversity seen at day 60 was put down to recipient T cells and intrathymic progenitors that had survived conditioning.

The treatment or condition tag for this specimen amounts to: allogeneic hematopoietic cell transplantation with graft depleted of TCRalphabeta T cells and CD19 B cells. The transplant recipients were children given TCRalphabeta/CD19-depleted allogeneic hematopoietic cell grafts. Sequences MGHRA (CDR1) and YSYEKL (CDR2) are obtained from the germline V gene. Reading from cysteine to phenylalanine, the CDR3 counts 15 amino acids. The kept DNA is CDR3 alone, 45 bases in frame from the first base. V is cut back by 0 bases and J by 3 bases, with 4 bases in the junction unmatched. Receptor amplification or capture employed PCR. For sequencing, an Illumina HiSeq 2500 was employed. TCR libraries were prepared with molecular barcoding, using unique molecular identifiers to normalize TCRbeta repertoire quantification. TCRdb redid the processing of the public reads, applying fastp at Q25 and MiXCR, and retained in-frame beta chains. When rows share a CDR3 protein, they turn into one entry using the most common DNA and genes. The sample table holds 73,000 or so distinct CDR3 sequences, of which roughly 5% were seen once. Over 15% of the sample belongs to the ten largest clones.

There are many counts of this clonotype. Which antigen it targets is not known. No base quality values were provided; no much bigger clone lies one nucleotide off. This chain is built from TRBV4-1 and TRBJ1-1; 7 central nucleotides agree with TRBD1. This material consisted of PBMCs, mostly from graft donor cells, taken 180 days after TCRalphabeta/CD19-depleted stem cell transplant. This TCR was recovered from a boy under three years old who had a stem cell transplant for acute myeloid leukemia, so the T cells may come from the graft donor. The CDR3 has the sequence CASSQDSGGDTEAFF. At the DNA level, the sequence is TGCGCCAGCAGCCAAGATTCAGGGGGGGACACTGAAGCTTTCTTT.